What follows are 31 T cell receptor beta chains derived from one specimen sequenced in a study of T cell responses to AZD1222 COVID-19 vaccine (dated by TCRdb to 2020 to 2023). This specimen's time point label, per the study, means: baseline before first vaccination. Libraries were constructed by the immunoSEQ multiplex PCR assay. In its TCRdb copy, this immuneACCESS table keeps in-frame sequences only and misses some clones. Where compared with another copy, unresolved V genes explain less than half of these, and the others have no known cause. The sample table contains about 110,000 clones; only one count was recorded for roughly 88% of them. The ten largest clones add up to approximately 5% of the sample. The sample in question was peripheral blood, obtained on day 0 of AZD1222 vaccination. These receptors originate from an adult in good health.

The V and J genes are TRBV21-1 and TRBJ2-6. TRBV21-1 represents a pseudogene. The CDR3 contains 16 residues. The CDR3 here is CASSKRESSGANVLTF. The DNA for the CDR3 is TGTGCCAGCAGCAAAAGGGAAAGCTCTGGGGCCAACGTCCTGACTTTC.

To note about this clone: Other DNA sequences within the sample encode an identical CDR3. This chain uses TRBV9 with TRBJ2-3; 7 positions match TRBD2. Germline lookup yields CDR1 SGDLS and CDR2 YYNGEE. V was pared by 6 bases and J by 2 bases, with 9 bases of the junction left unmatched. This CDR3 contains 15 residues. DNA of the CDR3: TGTGCCAGCAACTCCGTGGGACTACACACAGATACGCAGTATTTT. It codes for CASNSVGLHTDTQYF.

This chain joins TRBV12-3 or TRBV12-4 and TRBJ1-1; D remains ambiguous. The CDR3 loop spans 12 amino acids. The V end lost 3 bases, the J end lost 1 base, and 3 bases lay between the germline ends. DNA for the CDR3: TGTGCCAGCAGTTTCGCGAACACTGAAGCTTTCTTT. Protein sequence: CASSFANTEAFF.

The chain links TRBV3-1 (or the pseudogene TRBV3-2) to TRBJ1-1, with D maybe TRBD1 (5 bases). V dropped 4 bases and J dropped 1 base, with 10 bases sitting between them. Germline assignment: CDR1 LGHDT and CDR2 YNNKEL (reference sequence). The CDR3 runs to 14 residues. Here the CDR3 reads CASSRRDWNTEAFF. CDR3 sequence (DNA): TGTGCCAGCAGCCGCCGGGACTGGAACACTGAAGCTTTCTTT.

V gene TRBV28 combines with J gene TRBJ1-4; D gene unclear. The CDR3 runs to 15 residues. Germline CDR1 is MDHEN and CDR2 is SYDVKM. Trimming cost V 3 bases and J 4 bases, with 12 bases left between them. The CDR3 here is CASSLAADLNEKLFF. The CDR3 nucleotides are TGTGCCAGCAGTTTGGCGGCCGACCTTAATGAAAAACTGTTTTTT.

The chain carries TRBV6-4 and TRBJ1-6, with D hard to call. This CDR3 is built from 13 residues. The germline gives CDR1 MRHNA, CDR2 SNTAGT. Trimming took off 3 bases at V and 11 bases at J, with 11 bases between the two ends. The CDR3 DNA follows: TGTGCCAGCAGTGATGGGCTGAGGGCACCCCTCCACTTT. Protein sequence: CASSDGLRAPLHF.

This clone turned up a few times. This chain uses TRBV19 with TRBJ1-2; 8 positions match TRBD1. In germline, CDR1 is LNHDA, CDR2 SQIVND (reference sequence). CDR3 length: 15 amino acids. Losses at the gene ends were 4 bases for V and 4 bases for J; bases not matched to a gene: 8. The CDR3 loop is CASSSQGAPGYGYTF. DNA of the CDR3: TGTGCCAGTAGTAGCCAGGGGGCGCCGGGCTATGGCTACACCTTC.

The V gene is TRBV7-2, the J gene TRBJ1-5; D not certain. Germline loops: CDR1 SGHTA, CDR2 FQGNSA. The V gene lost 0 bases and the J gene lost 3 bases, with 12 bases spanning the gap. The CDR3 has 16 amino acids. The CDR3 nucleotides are TGTGCCAGCAGCTTAGCCCTGGACGGATACAATCAGCCCCAGCATTTT. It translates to CASSLALDGYNQPQHF.

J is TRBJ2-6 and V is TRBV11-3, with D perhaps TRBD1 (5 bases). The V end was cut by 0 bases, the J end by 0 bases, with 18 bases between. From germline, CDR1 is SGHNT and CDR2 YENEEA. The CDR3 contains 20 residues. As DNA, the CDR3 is TGTGCCAGCAGCTTAGACCCCCAACTGGGGCGCTTCTCTGGGGCCAACGTCCTGACTTTC. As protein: CASSLDPQLGRFSGANVLTF.

The CDR3 DNA is TGTGCCAGCACCACAGAGAAATTCAATGAAAAACTGTTTTTT. Translating gives CASTTEKFNEKLFF. This chain links TRBV16 with TRBJ1-4; D is ambiguous. V lost 7 bases, J lost 5 bases, and 14 bases lay in between. Per the germline V gene, CDR1 is KGHSY and CDR2 is FQNENV. The CDR3 has 14 residues.

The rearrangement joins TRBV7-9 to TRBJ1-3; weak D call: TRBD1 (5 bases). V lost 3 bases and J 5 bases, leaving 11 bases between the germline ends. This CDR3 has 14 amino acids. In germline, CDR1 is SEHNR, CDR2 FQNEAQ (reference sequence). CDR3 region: CASSFHAGRNTIYF. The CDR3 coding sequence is TGTGCCAGCAGCTTTCATGCAGGGCGAAACACCATATATTTT.

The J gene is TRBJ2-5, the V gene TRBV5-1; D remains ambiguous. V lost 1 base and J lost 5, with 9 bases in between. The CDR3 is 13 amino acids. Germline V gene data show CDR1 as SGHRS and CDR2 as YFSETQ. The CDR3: CASSLIVKETQYF. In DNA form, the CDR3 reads TGCGCCAGCAGCTTGATTGTCAAGGAGACCCAGTACTTC.

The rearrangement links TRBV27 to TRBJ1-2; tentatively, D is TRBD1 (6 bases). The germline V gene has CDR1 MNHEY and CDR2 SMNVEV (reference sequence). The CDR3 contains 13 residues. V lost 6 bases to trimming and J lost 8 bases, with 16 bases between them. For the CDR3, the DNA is TGTGCCAGCAGCCCCCAGGGGCAGGGCGGCTACACCTTC. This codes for CASSPQGQGGYTF.

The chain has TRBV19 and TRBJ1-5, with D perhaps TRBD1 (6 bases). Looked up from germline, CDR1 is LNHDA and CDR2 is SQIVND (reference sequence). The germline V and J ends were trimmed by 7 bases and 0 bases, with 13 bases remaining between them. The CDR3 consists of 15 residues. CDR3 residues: CASIPQGNSNQPQHF. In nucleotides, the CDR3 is TGTGCCAGTATCCCTCAGGGGAATAGCAATCAGCCCCAGCATTTT.

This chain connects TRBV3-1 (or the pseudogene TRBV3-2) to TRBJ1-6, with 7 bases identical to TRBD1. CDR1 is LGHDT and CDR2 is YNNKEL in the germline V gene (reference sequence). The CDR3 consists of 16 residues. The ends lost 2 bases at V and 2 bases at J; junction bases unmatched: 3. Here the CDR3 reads CASSQNQGAYNSPLHF. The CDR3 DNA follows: TGTGCCAGCAGCCAAAACCAGGGGGCCTATAATTCACCCCTCCACTTT.

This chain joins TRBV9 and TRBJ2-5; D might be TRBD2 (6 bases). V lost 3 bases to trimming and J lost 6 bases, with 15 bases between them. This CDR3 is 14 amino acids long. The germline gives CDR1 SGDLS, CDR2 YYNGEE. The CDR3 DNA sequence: TGTGCCAGCAGCGCGGGAGCCGACGGGCAGACCCAGTACTTC. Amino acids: CASSAGADGQTQYF. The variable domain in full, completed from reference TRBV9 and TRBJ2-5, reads DSGVTQTPKHLITATGQRVTLRCSPRSGDLSVYWYQQSLDQGLQFLIQYYNGEERAKGNILERFSAQQFPDLHSELNLSSLELGDSALYFCASSAGADGQTQYFGPGTRLLVL.

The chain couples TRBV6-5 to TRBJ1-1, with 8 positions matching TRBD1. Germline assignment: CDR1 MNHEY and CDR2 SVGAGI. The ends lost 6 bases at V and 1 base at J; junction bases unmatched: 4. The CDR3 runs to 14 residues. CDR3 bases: TGTGCCAGCAGACAAGGACAGGGGAACACTGAAGCTTTCTTT. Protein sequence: CASRQGQGNTEAFF.

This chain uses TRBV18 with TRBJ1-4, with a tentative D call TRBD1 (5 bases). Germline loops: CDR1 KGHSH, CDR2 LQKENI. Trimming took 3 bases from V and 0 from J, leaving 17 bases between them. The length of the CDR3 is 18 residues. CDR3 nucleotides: TGTGCCAGCTCACCCCGGCTGCAGGGTGGGACAACTAATGAAAAACTGTTTTTT. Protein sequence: CASSPRLQGGTTNEKLFF.

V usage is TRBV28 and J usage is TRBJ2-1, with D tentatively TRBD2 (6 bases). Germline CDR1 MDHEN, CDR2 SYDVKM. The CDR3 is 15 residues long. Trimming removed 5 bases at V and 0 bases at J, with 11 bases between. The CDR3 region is CASSASGVSYNEQFF. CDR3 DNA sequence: TGTGCCAGCAGTGCGTCGGGGGTCTCCTACAATGAGCAGTTCTTC.

In DNA form, the CDR3 reads TGTGCCAGCAGTTCGTCTGGGGGGCTCTACAATGAGCAGTTCTTC. Translation: CASSSSGGLYNEQFF. The rearrangement joins TRBV6-6 to TRBJ2-1, with D perhaps matching TRBD1 or TRBD2 (6 bases each). CDR3 length: 15 amino acids. V lost 4 bases to trimming and J lost 3 bases, with 13 bases between them. Germline V lookup: CDR1 MNHNY, CDR2 SVGAGI (reference sequence).

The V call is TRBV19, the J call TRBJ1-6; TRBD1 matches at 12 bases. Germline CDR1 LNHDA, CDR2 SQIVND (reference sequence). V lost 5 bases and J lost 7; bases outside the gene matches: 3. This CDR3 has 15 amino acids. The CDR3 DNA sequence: TGTGCCAGTAGTCTCGGGACAGGGGGCAATTCACCCCTCCACTTT. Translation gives CASSLGTGGNSPLHF. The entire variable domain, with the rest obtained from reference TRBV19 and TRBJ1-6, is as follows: DGGITQSPKYLFRKEGQNVTLSCEQNLNHDAMYWYRQDPGQGLRLIYYSQIVNDFQKGDIAEGYSVSREKKESFPLTVTSAQKNPTAFYLCASSLGTGGNSPLHFGNGTRLTVT.

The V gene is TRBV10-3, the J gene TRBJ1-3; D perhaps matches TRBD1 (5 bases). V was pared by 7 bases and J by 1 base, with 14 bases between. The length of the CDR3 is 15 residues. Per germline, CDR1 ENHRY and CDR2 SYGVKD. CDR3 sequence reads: CAITDLGGSGNTIYF. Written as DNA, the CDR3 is TGTGCCATCACGGACCTCGGGGGTTCTGGAAACACCATATATTTT.

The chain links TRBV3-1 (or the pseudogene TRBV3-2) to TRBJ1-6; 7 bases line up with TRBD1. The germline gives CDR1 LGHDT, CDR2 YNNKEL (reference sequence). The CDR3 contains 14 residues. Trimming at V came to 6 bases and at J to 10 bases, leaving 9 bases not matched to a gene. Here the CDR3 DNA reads TGTGCCAGCAGGGAGGCGACAGGGTGGTCACCCCTCCACTTT. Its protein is CASREATGWSPLHF.

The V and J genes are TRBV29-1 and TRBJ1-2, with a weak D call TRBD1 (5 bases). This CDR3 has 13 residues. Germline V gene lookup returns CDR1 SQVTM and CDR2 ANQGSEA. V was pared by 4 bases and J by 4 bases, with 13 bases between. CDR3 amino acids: CSVGDGKTYGYTF. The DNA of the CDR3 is TGCAGCGTTGGGGACGGCAAGACCTATGGCTACACCTTC.

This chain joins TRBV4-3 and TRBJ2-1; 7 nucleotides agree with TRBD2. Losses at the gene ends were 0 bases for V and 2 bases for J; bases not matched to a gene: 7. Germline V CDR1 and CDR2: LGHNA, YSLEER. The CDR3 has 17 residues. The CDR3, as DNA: TGCGCCAGCAGCCAAGATCTTGGCGGGGGAACCTACAATGAGCAGTTCTTC. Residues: CASSQDLGGGTYNEQFF.

The DNA for the CDR3 is TGTGCCAGCAGTAGCACGATGACTGAAGCTTTCTTT. It specifies CASSSTMTEAFF. The chain employs TRBV27 and TRBJ1-1, with D hard to call. The CDR3 length is 12 residues. Germline values: CDR1 MNHEY, CDR2 SMNVEV (reference sequence). Trimming shortened V by 5 bases and J by 5 bases, and 9 bases separated the two germline ends.

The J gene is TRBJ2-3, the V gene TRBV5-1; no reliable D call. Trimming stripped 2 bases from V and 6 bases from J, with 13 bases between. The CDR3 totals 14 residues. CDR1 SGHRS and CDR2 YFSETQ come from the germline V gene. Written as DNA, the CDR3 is TGCGCCAGCAGCTTAACCGGGCCCGGGGATACGCAGTATTTT. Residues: CASSLTGPGDTQYF.

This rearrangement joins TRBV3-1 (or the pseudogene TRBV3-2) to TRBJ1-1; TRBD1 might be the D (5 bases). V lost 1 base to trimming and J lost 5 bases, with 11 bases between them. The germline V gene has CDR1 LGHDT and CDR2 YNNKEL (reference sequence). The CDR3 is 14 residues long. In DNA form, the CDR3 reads TGTGCCAGCAGCCAAGGAGCCGGGGGGACTGAAGCTTTCTTT. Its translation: CASSQGAGGTEAFF.

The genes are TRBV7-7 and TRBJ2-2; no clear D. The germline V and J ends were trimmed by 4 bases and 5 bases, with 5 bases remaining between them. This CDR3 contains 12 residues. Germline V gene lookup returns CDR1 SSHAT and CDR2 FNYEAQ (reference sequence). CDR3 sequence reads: CASSSHTGELFF. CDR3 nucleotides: TGTGCCAGCAGCTCGCATACCGGGGAGCTGTTTTTT.

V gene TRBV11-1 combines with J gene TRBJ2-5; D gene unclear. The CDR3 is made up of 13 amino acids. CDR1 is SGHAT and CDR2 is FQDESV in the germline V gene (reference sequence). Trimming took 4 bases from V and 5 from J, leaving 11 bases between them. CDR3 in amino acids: CASSSDSMETQYF. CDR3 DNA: TGTGCCAGCAGCTCAGATAGTATGGAGACCCAGTACTTC.

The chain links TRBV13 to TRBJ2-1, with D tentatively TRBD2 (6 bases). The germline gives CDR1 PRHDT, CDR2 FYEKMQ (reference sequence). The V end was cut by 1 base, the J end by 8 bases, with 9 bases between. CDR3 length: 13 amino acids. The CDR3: CASSLVGGYEQFF. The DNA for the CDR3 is TGTGCCAGCAGCTTAGTGGGGGGTTATGAGCAGTTCTTC.